This is a list of T cell receptor beta chains from one sample in a study of T cells in narcolepsy. Data came from immunoSEQ multiplex PCR; TCRdb stores just in-frame clones and leaves some out. The sample includes about 25,000 clones, around 85% of them seen just once. The specimen was CD45RA- memory CD4+ T cells from PBMCs. Receptors were obtained from a human donor with narcolepsy. The CDR3 runs from the conserved cysteine through the conserved F or W. The D gene is left open where the match is weak. The size field is filled for only some rows; it gives once, few, many or a size class.

cdr3_nt: TGTGCCAGCAGCTTCCAGGGAGGCTACGAGCAGTACTTC
cdr3_aa: CASSFQGGYEQYF
v_call: TRBV7-9
d_call: .
clone_size: few
j_call: TRBJ2-7

cdr3_nt: TGTGCCAGCAGCTTGGCCGGGACTAGATCCTACGAGCAGTACTTC
cdr3_aa: CASSLAGTRSYEQYF
v_call: TRBV5-4
d_call: TRBD2
clone_size: .
j_call: TRBJ2-7

cdr3_nt: TGCGCCAGCAGCCCGACAGCCTCCTCCTACGAGCAGTACTTC
cdr3_aa: CASSPTASSYEQYF
v_call: TRBV4-3
d_call: .
clone_size: .
j_call: TRBJ2-7

cdr3_nt: TGTGCCAGCAGCTCGACGGTTCAGATAGGTGAAAAACTGTTTTTT
cdr3_aa: CASSSTVQIGEKLFF
v_call: TRBV7-6
d_call: .
clone_size: .
j_call: TRBJ1-4

cdr3_nt: TGCGCCAGCAGCCAAGACCCAGTTACGAGCTCCTACGAGCAGTACTTC
cdr3_aa: CASSQDPVTSSYEQYF
v_call: TRBV4-1
d_call: .
clone_size: .
j_call: TRBJ2-7

cdr3_nt: TGTGCCAGCAGCTTGACAGCAAGCTCCTACAATGAGCAGTTCTTC
cdr3_aa: CASSLTASSYNEQFF
v_call: TRBV5-6
d_call: .
clone_size: .
j_call: TRBJ2-1

cdr3_nt: TGTGCCAGCAGCTCAGATACAGGGCACGAGACCCAGTACTTC
cdr3_aa: CASSSDTGHETQYF
v_call: TRBV7-8
d_call: .
clone_size: few
j_call: TRBJ2-5

cdr3_nt: TGTGCCAGCAGACAGCCAGGTGGCAATCAGCCCCAGCATTTT
cdr3_aa: CASRQPGGNQPQHF
v_call: TRBV7-2
d_call: .
clone_size: .
j_call: TRBJ1-5

cdr3_nt: TGTGCCAGCAGCACGGGACCTTCCATGGAGTATGGCTACACCTTC
cdr3_aa: CASSTGPSMEYGYTF
v_call: TRBV6-1
d_call: .
clone_size: .
j_call: TRBJ1-2

cdr3_nt: TGCGCCAGCAGCTTGGATGGGGAAGCCAGCTATGGCTACACCTTC
cdr3_aa: CASSLDGEASYGYTF
v_call: TRBV5-1
d_call: .
clone_size: .
j_call: TRBJ1-2

cdr3_nt: TGTGCCAGTAGTAGCGCCGGGACAGAGAACACTGAAGCTTTCTTT
cdr3_aa: CASSSAGTENTEAFF
v_call: TRBV19
d_call: TRBD1
clone_size: .
j_call: TRBJ1-1

cdr3_nt: TGTGCCAGCAGTTTATTTGCGACAGGGGTGAATGAGCAGTTCTTC
cdr3_aa: CASSLFATGVNEQFF
v_call: TRBV28
d_call: TRBD1
clone_size: .
j_call: TRBJ2-1

cdr3_nt: TGTGCCAGCAGTATGCGGGGAAATGAGCAGTTCTTC
cdr3_aa: CASSMRGNEQFF
v_call: TRBV6-5
d_call: .
clone_size: few
j_call: TRBJ2-1

cdr3_nt: TGTGCCAGCAGCACCAGTGGGACAGGGAACCAGCCCCAGCATTTT
cdr3_aa: CASSTSGTGNQPQHF
v_call: TRBV7-9
d_call: TRBD1
clone_size: .
j_call: TRBJ1-5

cdr3_nt: TGTGCCAGCAGCGTAGGAGACAGGGGTTCTGAAGCTTTCTTT
cdr3_aa: CASSVGDRGSEAFF
v_call: TRBV9
d_call: TRBD1
clone_size: .
j_call: TRBJ1-1

cdr3_nt: TGTGCCAGCAGCTTAGAGAGCGCCACCTATGGCTACACCTTC
cdr3_aa: CASSLESATYGYTF
v_call: TRBV7-9
d_call: .
clone_size: once
j_call: TRBJ1-2

cdr3_nt: TGTGCCAGCAGTATATCGACAGGGGGTGGCTACACCTTC
cdr3_aa: CASSISTGGGYTF
v_call: TRBV27
d_call: TRBD1
clone_size: .
j_call: TRBJ1-2

cdr3_nt: TGTGCCAGCAGCCAACCGAGCGGGGTCACAGATACGCAGTATTTT
cdr3_aa: CASSQPSGVTDTQYF
v_call: TRBV4-2
d_call: TRBD2
clone_size: .
j_call: TRBJ2-3

cdr3_nt: TGCGCCAGCAGCCAAGGAGCACTCTCTGGAAACACCATATATTTT
cdr3_aa: CASSQGALSGNTIYF
v_call: TRBV4-3
d_call: .
clone_size: .
j_call: TRBJ1-3

cdr3_nt: TGTGCCTGGAGTGTCAGTATGGGACAGAGTGAGCAGTTCTTC
cdr3_aa: CAWSVSMGQSEQFF
v_call: TRBV30
d_call: TRBD1
clone_size: .
j_call: TRBJ2-1

cdr3_nt: TGTGCCAGCAGTGAGCAGGGTAACTATGGCTACACCTTC
cdr3_aa: CASSEQGNYGYTF
v_call: TRBV2
d_call: .
clone_size: .
j_call: TRBJ1-2

cdr3_nt: TGTGCCAGCAGCGTAGTCGAGGGAAGCACTGAAGCTTTCTTT
cdr3_aa: CASSVVEGSTEAFF
v_call: TRBV9
d_call: .
clone_size: .
j_call: TRBJ1-1

cdr3_nt: TGTGCCAGCAGTTTAATCAGTGCCACTCCTGAAGCTTTCTTT
cdr3_aa: CASSLISATPEAFF
v_call: TRBV28
d_call: .
clone_size: .
j_call: TRBJ1-1

cdr3_nt: TGTGCCAGCAGCTTACTTGGCACAGATACGCAGTATTTT
cdr3_aa: CASSLLGTDTQYF
v_call: TRBV13
d_call: .
clone_size: .
j_call: TRBJ2-3

cdr3_nt: TGTGCTAGTGGCTCCCTGGGGCGGGGGCTCATTGGCCGCTCTAGCACAGATACGCAGTATTTT
cdr3_aa: CASGSLGRGLIGRSSTDTQYF
v_call: TRBV12-5
d_call: .
clone_size: .
j_call: TRBJ2-3

cdr3_nt: TGTGCCAGTACCCCGGGACGTAGCAATCAGCCCCAGCATTTT
cdr3_aa: CASTPGRSNQPQHF
v_call: TRBV19
d_call: .
clone_size: once
j_call: TRBJ1-5

cdr3_nt: TGTGCCAGCTCATCCACAGGGTTCTCGGACACTGAAGCTTTCTTT
cdr3_aa: CASSSTGFSDTEAFF
v_call: TRBV18
d_call: .
clone_size: .
j_call: TRBJ1-1

cdr3_nt: TGTGCCAGCAGCGGAGGGGAGGCTGGGGCCAACGTCCTGACTTTC
cdr3_aa: CASSGGEAGANVLTF
v_call: TRBV5-4
d_call: .
clone_size: .
j_call: TRBJ2-6

cdr3_nt: TGTGCCAGCATCGGGGGAGTCTTCCGCGAAAAACTGTTTTTT
cdr3_aa: CASIGGVFREKLFF
v_call: TRBV28
d_call: .
clone_size: .
j_call: TRBJ1-4

cdr3_nt: TGTGCCAGCAGCTTGGGGTGGGCGGGAGAGACCCAGTACTTC
cdr3_aa: CASSLGWAGETQYF
v_call: TRBV5-5
d_call: .
clone_size: once
j_call: TRBJ2-5

cdr3_nt: TGTGCCAGCAGTGAAGGTAAGGTCACTGAAGCTTTCTTT
cdr3_aa: CASSEGKVTEAFF
v_call: TRBV6-1
d_call: .
clone_size: .
j_call: TRBJ1-1

cdr3_nt: TGCGCCAGCAGCCAAGTGGACGGAGCCCGCGTGTTT
cdr3_aa: CASSQVDGARVF
v_call: TRBV4-1
d_call: .
clone_size: few
j_call: TRBJ1-5

cdr3_nt: TGTGCCAGCAGCTTATACGTTGAGGGAGGGCTGGGTAGGTCGGAGACCCAGTACTTC
cdr3_aa: CASSLYVEGGLGRSETQYF
v_call: TRBV7-6
d_call: TRBD2
clone_size: .
j_call: TRBJ2-5

cdr3_nt: TGTGCCAGCTCACCACCGGGGGTTGCTGAAGCTTTCTTT
cdr3_aa: CASSPPGVAEAFF
v_call: TRBV18
d_call: .
clone_size: .
j_call: TRBJ1-1

cdr3_nt: TGTGCCAGCGGCCAGAGTATCGGAAACACCATATATTTT
cdr3_aa: CASGQSIGNTIYF
v_call: TRBV6-5
d_call: .
clone_size: .
j_call: TRBJ1-3

cdr3_nt: TGTGCCAGCGGAGGGGCCACAGATACGCAGTATTTT
cdr3_aa: CASGGATDTQYF
v_call: TRBV11-3
d_call: .
clone_size: .
j_call: TRBJ2-3

cdr3_nt: TGTGCCAGCAGCTCCTCCCGAGGGGACAGGGCGGACACCTTC
cdr3_aa: CASSSSRGDRADTF
v_call: TRBV7-9
d_call: TRBD1
clone_size: .
j_call: TRBJ1-2

cdr3_nt: TGTGCCAGCAGTTTATCAATCGTCGACACGAGCTCCTACGAGCAGTACTTC
cdr3_aa: CASSLSIVDTSSYEQYF
v_call: TRBV28
d_call: .
clone_size: .
j_call: TRBJ2-7

cdr3_nt: TGTGCCAGCAGCTCTTGGACTAGCGGCACAGATACGCAGTATTTT
cdr3_aa: CASSSWTSGTDTQYF
v_call: TRBV7-3
d_call: TRBD2
clone_size: .
j_call: TRBJ2-3

cdr3_nt: TGCAGCGCCCAGAGGACAGGGCCCCAAGAGACCCAGTACTTC
cdr3_aa: CSAQRTGPQETQYF
v_call: TRBV29-1
d_call: TRBD1
clone_size: .
j_call: TRBJ2-5